Here is one TCR beta chain with its context. CDR3 size: 14 residues. With 2 bases clipped from V and 7 bases from J, the junction kept 5 bases outside the gene matches. Germline CDR1 is SEHNR and CDR2 is FQNEAQ (reference sequence). These data belong to a study of blood T cell repertoires in COVID-19. In the study overall: Specimens from acute and convalescent COVID-19 originated in the United States, Italy and Spain. Sources were T cells, B-cell-depleted T cells, or PBMCs; the material itself was cDNA or gDNA.

The table came from immunoSEQ multiplex PCR; TCRdb's copy has only in-frame clones and leaves some out. The sample lists over 100,000 clones, approximately 86% occurring once. This TCR was sampled from a man aged 45 to 65 with active or convalescent COVID-19. V usage is TRBV7-9 and J usage is TRBJ2-1; 7 nucleotides agree with TRBD2. The source material was peripheral blood. The CDR3 nucleotides are TGTGCCAGCAGCTTATCAACTAGCGTGAATGAGCAGTTCTTC. Translating it yields CASSLSTSVNEQFF.